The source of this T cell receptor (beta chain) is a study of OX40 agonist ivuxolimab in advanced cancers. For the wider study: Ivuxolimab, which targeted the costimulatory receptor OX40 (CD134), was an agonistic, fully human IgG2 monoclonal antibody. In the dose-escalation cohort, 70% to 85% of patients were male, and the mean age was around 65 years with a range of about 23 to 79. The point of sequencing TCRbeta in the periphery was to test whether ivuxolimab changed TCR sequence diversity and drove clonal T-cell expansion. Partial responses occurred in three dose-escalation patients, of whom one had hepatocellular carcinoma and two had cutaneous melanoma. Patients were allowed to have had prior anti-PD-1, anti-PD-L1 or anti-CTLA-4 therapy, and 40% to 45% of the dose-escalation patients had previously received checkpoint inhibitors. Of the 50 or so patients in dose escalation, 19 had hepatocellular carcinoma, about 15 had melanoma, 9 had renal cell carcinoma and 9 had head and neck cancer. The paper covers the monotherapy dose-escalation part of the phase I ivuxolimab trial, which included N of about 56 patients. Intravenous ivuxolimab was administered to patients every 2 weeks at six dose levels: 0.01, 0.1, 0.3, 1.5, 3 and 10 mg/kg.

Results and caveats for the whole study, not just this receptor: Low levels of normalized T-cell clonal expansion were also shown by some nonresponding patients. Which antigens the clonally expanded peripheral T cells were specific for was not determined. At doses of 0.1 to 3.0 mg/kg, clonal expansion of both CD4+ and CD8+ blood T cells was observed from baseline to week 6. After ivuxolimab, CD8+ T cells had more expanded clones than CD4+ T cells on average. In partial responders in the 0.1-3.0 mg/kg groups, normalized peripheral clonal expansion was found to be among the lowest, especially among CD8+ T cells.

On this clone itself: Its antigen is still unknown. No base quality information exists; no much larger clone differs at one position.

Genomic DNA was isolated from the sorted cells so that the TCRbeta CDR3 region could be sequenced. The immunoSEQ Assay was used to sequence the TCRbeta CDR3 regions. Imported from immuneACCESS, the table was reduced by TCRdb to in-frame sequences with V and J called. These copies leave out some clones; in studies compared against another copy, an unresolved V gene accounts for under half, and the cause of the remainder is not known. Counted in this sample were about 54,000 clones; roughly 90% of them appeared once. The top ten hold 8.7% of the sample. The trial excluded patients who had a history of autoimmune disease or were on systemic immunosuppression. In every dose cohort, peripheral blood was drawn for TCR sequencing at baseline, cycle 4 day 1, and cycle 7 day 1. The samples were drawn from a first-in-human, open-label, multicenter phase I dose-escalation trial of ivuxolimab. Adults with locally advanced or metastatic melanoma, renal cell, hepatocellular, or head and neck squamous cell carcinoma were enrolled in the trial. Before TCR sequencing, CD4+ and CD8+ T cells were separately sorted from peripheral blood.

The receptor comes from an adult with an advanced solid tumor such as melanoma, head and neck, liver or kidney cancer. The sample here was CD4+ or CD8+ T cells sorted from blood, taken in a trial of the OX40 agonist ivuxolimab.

The CDR3 loop reads CASSLSPPALYEQYF. Read as DNA, the sequence is TGTGCCAGCAGTTTATCGCCACCAGCACTCTACGAGCAGTACTTC. This chain joins TRBV28 to TRBJ2-7, with the D gene call left open. Including cysteine and phenylalanine, the CDR3 has 15 amino acids. The sequence is cut down to CDR3 DNA, 45 bases in frame from base 1. Looking up the germline V gene yields CDR1 MDHEN and CDR2 SYDVKM. The V end loses 1 base and the J end loses 3 bases, and a stretch of 13 bases separates them.